This T cell receptor beta chain was captured by sequencing in a study of T cell changes during pregnancy in multiple sclerosis (dated by TCRdb to about 2019). Study-level background: The study examined how the T cell repertoire changed over the course of pregnancy in women with multiple sclerosis.

The library was obtained by the immunoSEQ multiplex PCR assay. What TCRdb holds here is the immuneACCESS table cut down to in-frame rearrangements. Part of the clones is not present; checked against another copy, under half of the missing clones reflect an unresolved V gene, and the others are unexplained. This sample gives 54,000 or so clones in total; 80% to 95% of them show up just once. Roughly 0.4% of the sample comes from the top ten. Comments on this clone: The antigen it recognizes is unknown. A read error may account for a junction end that differs from germline.

The sequence came from a female donor with multiple sclerosis, enrolled in a pregnancy study. Sequenced material: CD4+ T cells from peripheral blood mononuclear cells, taken before pregnancy.

In nucleotides, the sequence is TGTTCCTTAGGGGGTTCTAGCAGCTCCTACAATGAGCAGTTCTTC. Translation gives CSLGGSSSSYNEQFF. This chain joins TRBV29-1 to TRBJ2-1; 6 matching bases give a weak D call of TRBD1. There are 15 amino acids in the CDR3, from cysteine to phenylalanine inclusive. Of all the DNA, just the CDR3 is kept, 45 bases in frame from base 1. The germline V gene gives CDR1 as SQVTM and CDR2 as ANQGSEA.